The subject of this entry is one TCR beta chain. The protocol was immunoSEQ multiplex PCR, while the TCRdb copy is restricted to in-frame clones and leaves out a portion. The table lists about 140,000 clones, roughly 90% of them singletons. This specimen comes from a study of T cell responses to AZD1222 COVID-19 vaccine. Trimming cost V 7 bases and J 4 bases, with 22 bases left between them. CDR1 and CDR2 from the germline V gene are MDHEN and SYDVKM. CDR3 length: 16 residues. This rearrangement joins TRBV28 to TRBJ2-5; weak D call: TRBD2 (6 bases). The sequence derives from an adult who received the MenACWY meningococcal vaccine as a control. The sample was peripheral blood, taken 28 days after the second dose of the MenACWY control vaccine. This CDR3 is CASTLGGTARGETQYF. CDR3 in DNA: TGTGCCAGCACTCTAGGAGGGACTGCCCGTGGAGAGACCCAGTACTTC.